The following is a T cell receptor (beta chain) sequence with its context. In the original analysis: By means of reference gene primer amplification, nucleated cell counts were estimated. The repertoire was sequenced with immunoSEQ multiplex PCR; TCRdb's copy has only in-frame clones and lacks some. V and J calls and clone size follow that table, whereas D and trimming were derived from the DNA. Of about 360,000 clones listed, 75% to 90% were seen once; the top ten hold about 7.6%. With 4 bases clipped from V and 4 bases from J, the junction kept 0 bases outside the gene matches. The CDR3 totals 13 residues. Followed longitudinally, the Seattle patients had been enrolled during active infection. The data originate from a study of blood T cell repertoires in COVID-19.

What was sequenced was peripheral blood. This chain connects TRBV12-3 or TRBV12-4 to TRBJ1-4, with TRBD1 matching over 7 bases. The source is a woman in her sixties or seventies with COVID-19, enrolled during active disease. The CDR3 here is CASSYRGNEKLFF. The CDR3 nucleotides are TGTGCCAGCAGTTACAGGGGTAATGAAAAACTGTTTTTT.